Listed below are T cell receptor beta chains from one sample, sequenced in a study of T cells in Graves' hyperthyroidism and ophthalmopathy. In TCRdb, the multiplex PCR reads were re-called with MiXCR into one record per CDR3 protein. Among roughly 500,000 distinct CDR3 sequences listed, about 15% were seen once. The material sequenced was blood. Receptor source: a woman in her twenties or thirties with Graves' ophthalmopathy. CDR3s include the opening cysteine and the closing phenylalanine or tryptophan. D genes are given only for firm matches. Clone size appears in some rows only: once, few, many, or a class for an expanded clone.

CASRGQDYEQYF,TGTGCCAGCAGGGGACAGGATTACGAGCAGTACTTC,TRBJ2-7,TRBD1,many,TRBV7-9
CAVGLAGSDTQYF,TGTGCCGTAGGACTAGCGGGATCAGATACGCAGTATTTT,TRBJ2-3,TRBD2,-,TRBV19
CASSLGTYHPYNEQFF,TGTGCCAGCAGCTTAGGGACGTATCATCCCTACAATGAGCAGTTCTTC,TRBJ2-1,-,few,TRBV7-2
CASSYARTAYPLPLHF,TGTGCCAGCAGTTACGCAAGGACGGCTTACCCTCTACCCCTCCACTTT,TRBJ1-6,-,many,TRBV6-1
CSANDGTTEKLFF,TGCAGTGCTAACGATGGGACAACTGAAAAACTGTTTTTT,TRBJ1-4,-,few,TRBV20-1
CASSHSSWPYNSDEQFF,TGTGCCAGCAGCCACTCTAGCTGGCCCTACAATTCCGATGAGCAGTTCTTC,TRBJ2-1,-,few,TRBV25-1
CASSIRGQREASSYEQYF,TGTGCCAGTAGTATACGAGGTCAGCGGGAGGCCTCCTCCTACGAGCAGTACTTC,TRBJ2-7,TRBD2,-,TRBV19
CASSLELAGASYEQYF,TGTGCCAGCAGCTTAGAGTTGGCGGGAGCTTCCTACGAGCAGTACTTC,TRBJ2-7,TRBD2,-,TRBV11-2
CASTTGGFADTQYF,TGTGCCAGCACGACAGGGGGCTTCGCAGATACGCAGTATTTT,TRBJ2-3,TRBD1,many,TRBV2
CASTRADASEAFF,TGTGCCAGCACCAGGGCCGATGCGTCTGAAGCTTTCTTT,TRBJ1-1,-,few,TRBV7-2
CASSPSPATSLAKNIQYF,TGTGCCAGCTCACCCAGCCCAGCCACAAGTCTAGCCAAAAACATTCAGTACTTC,TRBJ2-4,-,-,TRBV18
CASSTSGQGYEQYF,TGCGCCAGCAGCACGTCCGGACAGGGATACGAGCAGTACTTC,TRBJ2-7,TRBD1,many,TRBV5-1
CSVKTSGYNEQFF,TGCAGCGTTAAAACTAGCGGATACAATGAGCAGTTCTTC,TRBJ2-1,TRBD2,few,TRBV29-1
CASSLKGMSNQPQHF,TGTGCCAGCAGCTTAAAGGGGATGAGCAATCAGCCCCAGCATTTT,TRBJ1-5,-,many,TRBV7-2
CASSATGGGNIQYF,TGTGCCAGCAGCGCCACAGGGGGGGGAAACATTCAGTACTTC,TRBJ2-4,-,many,TRBV7-3
CATQRDELSEQYF,TGTGCCACCCAGCGGGACGAGTTAAGCGAGCAGTACTTC,TRBJ2-7,TRBD2,many,TRBV10-3